This T cell receptor beta chain is drawn from a study of CD8 T cells in ankylosing spondylitis (dated by TCRdb to the late 2010s). Turning to the overall study: To find TCR variants linked to disease, the study profiled T cell receptor beta repertoires in ankylosing spondylitis patients and healthy donors. Peripheral blood was sampled, and synovial fluid was also collected from ankylosing spondylitis patients. In total, the full study cohort was made up of some 100 healthy donors and 25 to 30 ankylosing spondylitis patients.

Summary of the overall study and its limitations: The disease-linked clones had a CD8+ phenotype and were found at relatively low frequencies in peripheral blood. Some of the motif variants had been reported before in the synovial fluid and blood of reactive arthritis patients, a finding that suggests common disease-initiation mechanisms. Blood from ankylosing spondylitis patients appeared to be characterized by a TCR beta motif made up of several highly homologous amino acid variants. Significant enrichment of the disease-linked clones was reported in matched synovial fluid samples from ankylosing spondylitis patients.

Sequencing was carried out with an Illumina HiSeq 2500. Quantitative 5'-RACE with molecular barcodes was used to prepare TCR beta libraries. In the original analysis: To identify disease-linked TCR variants, a new computational method was used, one built on a probabilistic model of VDJ rearrangement. TCRdb ran its own pipeline on the public reads, namely fastp trimming at Q25 and MiXCR clone calling, and kept in-frame beta chains. Records with the same CDR3 protein are collapsed into one entry carrying the most frequent genes and DNA. TCRdb, not the original authors, processed these V and J calls. This sample has about 240,000 distinct CDR3 sequences in its table, and roughly 10% of those were observed once. The ten top clones hold about 2.8% of the sample. Worth noting for this clonotype: Its antigen has not been determined. No base quality information exists; no much larger clone differs at one position.

The sequence was obtained from a male donor with ankylosing spondylitis or in good health (not recorded which). The specimen was blood, either unsorted or a sorted T cell fraction (not recorded which).

The DNA is as follows: TGTGCCAGCAGTTTAGGACAGGCCCAATACAATGAGCAGTTCTTC. Translated, it reads CASSLGQAQYNEQFF. The sequence is built from TRBV12-3 or TRBV12-4 and TRBJ2-1; the D gene is perhaps TRBD1, from 6 matching bases. Its CDR3 holds 15 amino acids, cysteine through phenylalanine. Here the CDR3 DNA is all that survives: 45 bases in frame from base 1. Relative to germline, V is 1 base shorter and J is 4 bases shorter, with 11 bases between their ends.